The TCR beta chain under discussion was sequenced for a study of blood T cell repertoires in COVID-19 (TCRdb year 2020). Background on the whole study: The collaborator samples originated in the United States, Italy and Spain and spanned the acute and convalescent phases of COVID-19. A de-identified subject ID, COVID-19 status, age in years and sex were almost always included in the sample metadata. The samples were drawn from the first 160 participants of the ongoing ImmuneRACE study and from 1,254 subjects provided by 6 global collaborators. The repertoires were released in a freely available public database meant as a resource for research on the immune response to SARS-CoV-2. Where available, HLA class I and class II types were obtained from metadata supplied by the sample provider rather than from assay-based typing. The material from the prospective study consisted of cDNA or gDNA derived from T cells, B-cell-depleted T cells, or PBMCs. Deeply sampled blood TCRbeta repertoires from subjects exposed to, actively infected with, or recovered from COVID-19 were included in the dataset.

CDR1 and CDR2 are read off the germline V gene as KGHSH and LQKENI. Spanning cysteine to phenylalanine, the CDR3 consists of 12 amino acids. This entry keeps only the CDR3 DNA: 36 bases, framed from base 1. V lost 3 bases and J lost 6 bases; the stretch between them is 7 bases long. TCRbeta CDR3 regions were amplified from genomic DNA by means of the immunoSEQ Assay, a bias-controlled multiplex PCR. As for the authors' bioinformatics: The number of nucleated cells in each sample was estimated by amplification of reference gene primers within the assay. Sequence reads were collapsed and filtered to measure the absolute abundance of every unique TCRbeta CDR3 rearrangement. Productive Simpson clonality was computed per sample as the square root of Simpson's diversity index over productive rearrangements. TCRdb took over this immuneACCESS table, retaining in-frame rearrangements with V and J assigned. Such tables are incomplete; in checked studies, under half of the missing clones stem from an unresolved V gene, and the remainder is unexplained. V, J and clone size reflect that table, while D and trimming were determined from the DNA. This sample is represented by about 19,000 clones; 82% of them were singletons. The ten most abundant clones make up 5.5% to 6.5% of the sample.

On this clone itself: It lacks a known antigen. Base qualities were left out, and no much larger clone turns up one base away.

Whole blood was collected in K2EDTA tubes by collaborating institutions according to the institutions' own protocols. For TCRbeta analysis, collaborators shipped samples in one of three forms: frozen whole blood, isolated PBMCs, or DNA extracted from either of those sample types. Findings and caveats that apply to the study as a whole: The quantity of clinical and demographic metadata differed by source and by participant and was supplied without curation.

This receptor was taken from a human donor in a cohort sampled during active COVID-19. Sequenced material: peripheral blood. The sequence joins TRBV18 to TRBJ2-3; a confident D gene designation cannot be given. The bases are TGTGCCAGCTCACCTTCCCGGGATACGCAGTATTTT. This gives the protein CASSPSRDTQYF.